The 20 T cell receptor beta chains reported below all come from one sample, sequenced in a study of blood T cells in healthy people across ages (dated by TCRdb to between 2015 and 2017). Libraries were made using 5' RACE. Data came from an Illumina HiSeq 2500. The second PCR ran for roughly 6 to 11 cycles and used a J-beta primer mix along with a sample-barcoded 5' primer. In-frame beta chains were kept once TCRdb had trimmed the public reads at Q25 with fastp and called clones with MiXCR. Entries are consolidated by CDR3 protein sequence, retaining the most common genes and DNA. Here the sample has about 1,400,000 distinct CDR3 sequences; 42% occur a single time. Of the sample, 7% to 9% falls within the top ten clones. The sample was blood. These receptors all come from a woman in her late teens or twenties in good health.

The chain carries TRBV7-2 and TRBJ2-3; TRBD2 might be the D (6 bases). The CDR3 runs 15 residues. Germline-derived CDR1 and CDR2 are SGHTA and FQGNSA. Trimming stripped 2 bases from V and 4 bases from J, with 13 bases between. The CDR3: CASSLYGRTADTQYF. In DNA, the CDR3 is TGTGCCAGCAGCTTATACGGGAGAACAGCAGATACGCAGTATTTT.

This chain joins TRBV7-9 and TRBJ2-7; 8 bases fit TRBD2. V gave up 5 bases and J gave up 7 bases; unmatched junction bases: 19. The CDR3 spans 17 residues. Germline V gives CDR1 SEHNR, CDR2 FQNEAQ (reference sequence). Written as DNA, the CDR3 is TGTGCCAGCAGCCCGAGACGGGAGGGCCCTCGCTACAATGAGCAGTACTTC. Residues: CASSPRREGPRYNEQYF.

This clonotype was counted between two and nine times. The rearrangement links TRBV12-3 or TRBV12-4 to TRBJ1-2; D call uncertain. V gave up 7 bases and J gave up 1 base, with 13 bases separating them. The CDR3 totals 14 residues. As DNA, the CDR3 is TGTGCCAGCACCCCCACGGAGCGTAACTATGGCTACACCTTC. Translating it yields CASTPTERNYGYTF.

The rearrangement joins TRBV10-3 to TRBJ2-2, with 8 bases lining up with TRBD2. This CDR3 has 16 amino acids. The junction had 8 bases not matched to a gene; V was cut back by 2 bases and J by 6 bases. CDR1 is ENHRY, CDR2 SYGVKD, per germline. CDR3 DNA: TGTGCCATCAGTGAGGCAGCGGGAGCGTCTTCCGGGGAGCTGTTTTTT. Translation gives CAISEAAGASSGELFF.

Worth noting for this clonotype: A single base separates this from a much larger clone, so it may be a read error. The chain employs TRBV10-3 and TRBJ2-1; D is unclear. The CDR3 sequence is 16 residues long. Germline V lookup: CDR1 ENHRY, CDR2 SYGVKD. Between the trimmed V and J ends, which lost 2 bases and 0 bases, there was a span of 11 bases. The CDR3 bases are TGTGCCATCAGTGAGATGGGGATTTCCTCCTACAATGAGCAGTTCTTC. This encodes CAISEMGISSYNEQFF.

The rearrangement links TRBV27 to TRBJ1-2; 11 positions match TRBD1. V shed 3 bases and J 4 bases; nucleotides not matched to a gene: 10. The CDR3 spans 17 residues. From germline, CDR1 is MNHEY and CDR2 SMNVEV (reference sequence). The CDR3 DNA follows: TGTGCCAGCAGTTTCACCGGGGGGACAGGGGGAATCTATGGCTACACCTTC. Translated: CASSFTGGTGGIYGYTF.

The V gene is TRBV5-1, the J gene TRBJ1-1; D perhaps matches TRBD1 (5 bases). Germline V gene sequence: CDR1 SGHRS, CDR2 YFSETQ. The CDR3 spans 13 residues. V was cut by 7 bases and J by 0 bases, with 10 bases left in between. DNA for the CDR3: TGCGCCAGCCAAGGACACTTGAACACTGAAGCTTTCTTT. This gives the protein CASQGHLNTEAFF.

This chain joins TRBV5-5 and TRBJ2-5; 9 bases line up with TRBD2. From germline, CDR1 is SGHKS and CDR2 YYEKEE (reference sequence). The CDR3 sequence is 15 residues long. The V gene end was trimmed by 3 bases and the J gene end by 4 bases; junction bases not matched to a gene: 7. The CDR3 region has the DNA TGTGCCAGCAGCTCGGGACTAGCAAAGGGAGAGACCCAGTACTTC. It translates to CASSSGLAKGETQYF.

Only a few counts were recorded for this clonotype. The chain has TRBV6-2 or TRBV6-3 and TRBJ2-5; 9 bases agree with TRBD2. The V gene end was trimmed by 6 bases and the J gene end by 11 bases; junction bases not matched to a gene: 16. The germline gives CDR1 MNHEY, CDR2 SVGEGT. This CDR3 comprises 15 residues. As DNA, the CDR3 is TGTGCCAGCAGACCGAGCGGGAGGATTGTAAATGAGCAGTACTTC. Protein: CASRPSGRIVNEQYF.

The chain has TRBV18 and TRBJ2-7; possible D gene TRBD1, 5 bases. The germline V gene encodes CDR1 KGHSH and CDR2 LQKENI. This CDR3 is built from 14 residues. V was clipped by 3 bases and J by 5 bases, with 14 bases between them. Here the CDR3 reads CASSPYGQGHEQYF. CDR3 DNA sequence: TGTGCCAGCTCACCGTACGGCCAGGGCCACGAGCAGTACTTC.

V is TRBV29-1 and J is TRBJ1-1; D perhaps matches TRBD1 (5 bases). The CDR3 consists of 12 residues. CDR1 SQVTM and CDR2 ANQGSEA come from the germline V gene. Between the trimmed V and J ends, which lost 5 bases and 6 bases, there was a span of 13 bases. As DNA, the CDR3 is TGCAGCGTTCCCGCGGGGGGAGCTGAAGCTTTCTTT. This gives the protein CSVPAGGAEAFF. Full variable domain (remainder filled in from reference TRBV29-1 and TRBJ1-1): SAVISQKPSRDICQRGTSLTIQCQVDSQVTMMFWYRQQPGQSLTLIATANQGSEATYESGFVIDKFPISRPNLTFSTLTVSNMSPEDSSIYLCSVPAGGAEAFFGQGTRLTVV.

The rearrangement links TRBV12-3 or TRBV12-4 to TRBJ2-1; TRBD2 aligns across 13 bases. The J call may be incorrect, as the DNA end agrees better with TRBJ2-7. This CDR3 contains 16 residues. The CDR3: CASSPRTSGSHNEQYF. CDR3 DNA sequence: TGTGCCAGCAGTCCTCGGACTAGCGGGAGCCACAATGAGCAGTACTTC.

This clonotype turned up a few times. The V call is TRBV3-1, the J call TRBJ2-5; D gene ambiguous. CDR3 length: 15 amino acids. V was pared by 4 bases and J by 2 bases, with 14 bases between. Germline assignment: CDR1 LGHDT and CDR2 YNNKEL (reference sequence). CDR3 in amino acids: CASSLRGRAQETQYF. The CDR3 nucleotides are TGTGCCAGCAGCCTTCGAGGACGGGCGCAAGAGACCCAGTACTTC.

The J gene is TRBJ1-1, the V gene TRBV12-3 or TRBV12-4, with D possibly being TRBD1 (6 bases). Trimming removed 1 base at V and 0 bases at J, with 12 bases between. The CDR3 runs to 16 residues. CDR3 protein: CASSLDRAPVNTEAFF. CDR3 DNA sequence: TGTGCCAGCAGTTTAGACAGGGCCCCAGTGAACACTGAAGCTTTCTTT.

This rearrangement joins TRBV20-1 to TRBJ2-6; tentatively, D is TRBD1 (5 bases). The germline V gene has CDR1 DFQATT and CDR2 SNEGSKA (reference sequence). V lost 3 bases to trimming and J lost 2 bases, with 11 bases between them. This CDR3 region has 15 residues. The CDR3 region is CSASNPRAGANVLTF. For the CDR3, the DNA is TGCAGTGCTAGCAACCCCAGGGCTGGGGCCAACGTCCTGACTTTC.

As to this clonotype: This may be a read error, as it is one base from a much larger clone. This chain links TRBV7-2 with TRBJ2-3; TRBD2 matches 9 bases. This CDR3 has 14 residues. V gave up 5 bases and J gave up 4 bases; unmatched junction bases: 4. Germline assignment: CDR1 SGHTA and CDR2 FQGNSA. In nucleotides, the CDR3 is TGTGCCAGCAGCCATAGCGGGAGCCCAGATACGCAGTATTTT. Encoded protein: CASSHSGSPDTQYF.

CDR3: CASSSQTGTSNQPQHF. The DNA for the CDR3 is TGTGCCAGCAGTTCGCAGACAGGGACTAGCAATCAGCCCCAGCATTTT. The chain couples TRBV12-3 or TRBV12-4 to TRBJ1-5, with 7 bases fitting TRBD1. The J segment lost 0 bases and the V segment lost 4 bases, leaving 6 bases of the junction unmatched. This CDR3 has 16 residues.

This clonotype was counted between two and nine times. The J gene is TRBJ1-6, the V gene TRBV29-1, with D uncertain. Germline V gene lookup returns CDR1 SQVTM and CDR2 ANQGSEA. With 0 bases removed from V and 10 bases from J, the gap between germline ends came to 10 bases. CDR3 length: 13 amino acids. CDR3 amino acids: CSVEDGRGSPLHF. The CDR3 coding sequence is TGCAGCGTTGAAGACGGCCGAGGGTCACCCCTCCACTTT.

The chain recombines TRBV5-1 with TRBJ2-1; 11 positions match TRBD2. Unmatched junction bases numbered 16, after V lost 4 bases and J lost 7 bases. The length of the CDR3 is 18 residues. Germline loops: CDR1 SGHRS, CDR2 YFSETQ. CDR3 region: CASSRRLTSLAGENEQFF. CDR3 in DNA: TGCGCCAGCAGCCGACGTCTAACCTCACTAGCGGGGGAAAATGAGCAGTTCTTC.

The rearrangement uses TRBV6-6 and TRBJ1-1; the D is unclear. Per the germline V gene, CDR1 is MNHNY and CDR2 is SVGAGI (reference sequence). The CDR3 covers 16 residues. With 2 bases removed from V and 0 bases from J, the gap between germline ends came to 13 bases. The CDR3 reads CASSYGGVGVNTEAFF. The DNA of the CDR3 is TGTGCCAGCAGTTACGGCGGGGTAGGAGTGAACACTGAAGCTTTCTTT.